Following are 15 T cell receptor beta chains from one sample sequenced in a study of shared clonotypes between healthy human individuals. The naive CD8 fraction comprised CD45RO-negative cells positively selected for CCR7 and excluded terminally differentiated effector memory CD45RA+ cells. Profiling relied on immunoSEQ multiplex PCR, and the TCRdb table lists in-frame clones only, not all of them. The table shows around 1.9 million clones, with 80% to 95% occurring only once. Material for sequencing was naive CD8+ T cells from PBMCs. The receptor source for this set is a young man in good health. Some clones in this sample may be carry-over from other donors' samples.

This chain links TRBV28 with TRBJ2-3, with D unresolved. Trimming took off 6 bases at V and 13 bases at J, with 17 bases between the two ends. This CDR3 is 12 amino acids long. Germline V gives CDR1 MDHEN, CDR2 SYDVKM. CDR3 DNA sequence: TGTGCCAGCAGGCCTATACCGGGTCAGAAGTATTTT. The encoded protein is CASRPIPGQKYF.

The chain employs TRBV27 and TRBJ1-1, with 11 bases that match TRBD1. V lost 6 bases, J lost 0 bases, and 9 bases stayed unmatched. The CDR3 is made up of 17 amino acids. The germline V gene encodes CDR1 MNHEY and CDR2 SMNVEV (reference sequence). As DNA, the CDR3 is TGTGCCAGCAGACCCACCGGGACAGGGGGTATGAACACTGAAGCTTTCTTT. Its protein product is CASRPTGTGGMNTEAFF.

This chain connects TRBV21-1 to TRBJ1-4. TRBV21-1 represents a pseudogene. The CDR3 runs 16 residues. The CDR3 coding sequence is TGTGCCAGCAGTGAGGGCAGGGGGGGGATCAGTGAAAAACTGTTTTTT. Its protein is CASSEGRGGISEKLFF.

This sequence joins TRBV10-3 and TRBJ2-7; 10 bases are shared with TRBD1. The V gene's germline CDR1 is ENHRY and CDR2 SYGVKD. This CDR3 spans 15 amino acids. The J segment lost 0 bases and the V segment lost 7 bases, leaving 6 bases of the junction unmatched. CDR3 in DNA: TGTGCCATCACCGACGGGGACAGGGGCTCCTACGAGCAGTACTTC. Encoded protein: CAITDGDRGSYEQYF.

The gene calls are TRBV6-6 and TRBJ2-7; 8 bases are shared with TRBD2. The CDR3 has 14 amino acids. V shed 6 bases, J shed 3 bases, and the junction held 7 bases outside the gene matches. Per germline, CDR1 MNHNY and CDR2 SVGAGI (reference sequence). For the CDR3, the DNA is TGTGCCAGCAGCCTGGGGAGCGGGGGCTACGAGCAGTACTTC. Amino acid sequence: CASSLGSGGYEQYF.

The chain employs TRBV11-2 and TRBJ2-5; possible D gene TRBD1, 5 bases. The DNA matches TRBJ2-7 better at its end, which makes the J call doubtful. This CDR3 has 13 residues. Germline V lookup: CDR1 SGHAT, CDR2 FQNNGV. The CDR3 spells CASQGRISYEQYF. The CDR3, as DNA: TGTGCCAGCCAGGGCAGGATCTCCTACGAGCAGTACTTC.

V usage is TRBV29-1 and J usage is TRBJ2-7; D remains unclear. The V gene's germline CDR1 is SQVTM and CDR2 ANQGSEA. This CDR3 is built from 13 residues. V lost 0 bases, J lost 2 bases, and 8 bases lay in between. CDR3 sequence: CSVEDYPTYEQYF. The CDR3 nucleotides read TGCAGCGTTGAAGATTACCCGACCTACGAGCAGTACTTC.

The gene calls are TRBV4-1 and TRBJ2-2; no definite D call. The CDR3 has 14 amino acids. Trimming removed 0 bases from V and 6 bases from J, with 8 bases in between. The germline CDR1 and CDR2 sequences are MGHRA and YSYEKL. The CDR3 DNA sequence: TGCGCCAGCAGCCAAGATTCGGGTCCCGGGGAGCTGTTTTTT. Residues: CASSQDSGPGELFF.

The chain has TRBV27 and TRBJ1-2; D remains unclear. The CDR3 consists of 14 residues. Trimming shortened V by 4 bases and J by 2 bases, and 11 bases separated the two germline ends. The germline gives CDR1 MNHEY, CDR2 SMNVEV (reference sequence). The CDR3 sequence: CASSSLRANYGYTF. As DNA, the CDR3 is TGTGCCAGCAGTTCCCTGAGGGCAAACTATGGCTACACCTTC.

This clone has more than one count but fewer than ten. The genes are TRBV5-1 and TRBJ2-7, with 8 bases that match TRBD2. CDR3 length: 16 residues. Germline values: CDR1 SGHRS, CDR2 YFSETQ. After removal of 0 bases from V and 5 bases from J, the junction contained 10 bases not matched to a gene. CDR3: CASSLARGAGGDEQYF. The CDR3 DNA is TGCGCCAGCAGCTTGGCGCGGGGGGCTGGGGGCGACGAGCAGTACTTC. Complete variable domain (other parts from reference TRBV5-1 and TRBJ2-7): KAGVTQTPRYLIKTRGQQVTLSCSPISGHRSVSWYQQTPGQGLQFLFEYFSETQRNKGNFPGRFSGRQFSNSRSEMNVSTLELGDSALYLCASSLARGAGGDEQYFGPGTRLTVT.

The chain links TRBV5-4 to TRBJ2-7; no clear D. This CDR3 spans 14 amino acids. Germline values: CDR1 SGHNT, CDR2 YYREEE (reference sequence). The ends were cut back, 3 bases at V and 1 base at J, with 11 bases in the middle. In nucleotides, the CDR3 is TGTGCCAGCAGCTCCCTGGACCAATCCTACGAGCAGTACTTC. As protein: CASSSLDQSYEQYF.

The V and J genes are TRBV27 and TRBJ1-2; 9 nucleotides align to TRBD1. V lost 5 bases to trimming and J lost 8 bases; unmatched junction nucleotides: 9. The CDR3 runs to 14 residues. CDR1 is MNHEY, CDR2 SMNVEV, per germline (reference sequence). CDR3 region: CASSDRGTGNGYTF. CDR3 coding DNA: TGTGCCAGCAGTGACCGTGGGACAGGGAACGGCTACACCTTC.

The CDR3 DNA follows: TGTGCCAGCAGCCTGCAGGATAGGCAGGGCGGCTACTATGGCTACACCTTC. This sequence encodes CASSLQDRQGGYYGYTF. The rearrangement uses TRBV7-2 and TRBJ1-2; possibly TRBD1 for D (5 bases). Trimming removed 5 bases from V and 3 bases from J, with 22 bases in between. Germline V gene sequence: CDR1 SGHTA, CDR2 FQGNSA. The CDR3 is made up of 17 amino acids.

The genes are TRBV19 and TRBJ2-7; D is unresolved. Germline V CDR1 and CDR2: LNHDA, SQIVND (reference sequence). CDR3 length: 13 amino acids. With 5 bases removed from V and 5 bases from J, the gap between germline ends came to 13 bases. CDR3 coding DNA: TGTGCCAGTAGTCGATCGGGTTTCAACGAGCAGTACTTC. Amino acids: CASSRSGFNEQYF.

J is TRBJ2-1 and V is TRBV7-8, with 10 bases fitting TRBD1. Germline assignment: CDR1 SGHVS and CDR2 FQNEAQ. CDR3 length: 16 residues. Losses at the gene ends were 5 bases for V and 8 bases for J; bases not matched to a gene: 12. The DNA for the CDR3 is TGTGCCAGCAGCCCAAGAATAGTGACAGGGGGCTATGAGCAGTTCTTC. Protein sequence: CASSPRIVTGGYEQFF.